The present T cell receptor (beta chain) was sequenced within a study of CDR3 diversity in severe acne. Germline lookup yields CDR1 SGHTA and CDR2 FQGNSA. The CDR3 loop spans 14 amino acids. V lost 5 bases and J 3 bases, leaving 11 bases between the germline ends. MiXCR, run by TCRdb on the PCR reads, gives a single entry per CDR3 protein. This table holds over 85,000 distinct CDR3 sequences, 45% to 60% found once. The sample was blood. This TCR was recovered from a male donor with acne. V gene TRBV7-2 combines with J gene TRBJ1-5; D is uncertain. The DNA for the CDR3 is TGTGCCAGCAGCCTCACCGTCTTCAATCAGCCCCAGCATTTT. Translated, it gives CASSLTVFNQPQHF. Using reference TRBV7-2 and TRBJ1-5 for the parts outside the CDR3, the full variable domain is GAGVSQSPSNKVTEKGKDVELRCDPISGHTALYWYRQSLGQGLEFLIYFQGNSAPDKSGLPSDRFSAERTGGSVSTLTIQRTQQEDSAVYLCASSLTVFNQPQHFGDGTRLSIL.